In this sample, the clone carrying this T cell receptor beta chain turned up many times. Its matching antigen is unknown. The repertoire was sequenced with immunoSEQ multiplex PCR; TCRdb's copy has only in-frame clones and lacks some. The sample yields 37,000 or so clones, without any singletons. The related graft donor's blood sample was taken on the day of bone marrow donation. This CDR3 comprises 14 residues. The V end was cut by 5 bases, the J end by 6 bases, with 11 bases between. Germline V gene sequence: CDR1 MNHNY, CDR2 SVGAGI (reference sequence). This sample is part of a study of T cells after posttransplantation cyclophosphamide. General study findings and limits: Skin or GI-infiltrating T cells shared few TRB sequences with blood. After PTCy, TRB diversity resembled that of CNI/methotrexate controls.

Sequenced: PBMCs. This TCR came from a man aged 25 to 45 in good health and a related stem cell transplant donor. The gene calls are TRBV6-6 and TRBJ1-6; D gene ambiguous. The CDR3, as DNA: TGTGCCAGCAGTCCTATTTTCCTTAATTCACCCCTCCACTTT. Translation gives CASSPIFLNSPLHF.